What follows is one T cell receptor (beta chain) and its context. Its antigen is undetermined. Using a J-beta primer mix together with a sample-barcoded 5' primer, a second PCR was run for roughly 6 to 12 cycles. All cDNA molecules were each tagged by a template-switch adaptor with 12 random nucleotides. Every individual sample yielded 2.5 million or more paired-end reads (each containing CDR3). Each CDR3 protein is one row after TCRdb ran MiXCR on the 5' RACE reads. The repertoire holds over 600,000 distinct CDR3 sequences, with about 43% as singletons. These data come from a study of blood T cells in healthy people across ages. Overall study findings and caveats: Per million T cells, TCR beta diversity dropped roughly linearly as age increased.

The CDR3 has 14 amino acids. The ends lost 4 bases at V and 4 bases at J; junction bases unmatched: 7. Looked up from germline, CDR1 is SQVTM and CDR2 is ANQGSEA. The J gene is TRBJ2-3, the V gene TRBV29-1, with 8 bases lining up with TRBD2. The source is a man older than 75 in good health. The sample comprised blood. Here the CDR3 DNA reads TGCAGCGTTGTAGTCGGGGGGGCGGCAGATACGCAGTATTTT. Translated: CSVVVGGAADTQYF.